A single sample is the source of the 14 T cell receptor beta chains below, sequenced in a study of blood T cell repertoires in COVID-19. The data were produced by immunoSEQ multiplex PCR, yet TCRdb's version contains in-frame clones alone and is incomplete. In the table there are some 160,000 clones, roughly 90% of which are singletons. Specimen: peripheral blood. Receptors were obtained from a woman aged 70 to 79 with acute or convalescent COVID-19.

This chain links TRBV30 with TRBJ1-6, with D possibly being TRBD1 (5 bases). This CDR3 has 14 amino acids. Germline CDR1 reads GTSNPN; CDR2 reads SVGIG (reference sequence). V shed 5 bases and J shed 10 bases, with 18 bases lying between them. CDR3 amino acids: CAWAVGTRGSPLHF. The DNA for the CDR3 is TGTGCCTGGGCCGTAGGCACCCGGGGGTCACCCCTCCACTTT.

This rearrangement joins TRBV5-6 to TRBJ1-3, with D tentatively TRBD1 (6 bases). Germline V gene lookup returns CDR1 SGHDT and CDR2 YYEEEE. V was shortened by 0 bases and J by 6 bases, with 16 bases between the two germline ends. The CDR3 totals 16 residues. Here the CDR3 reads CASSLGPTGLENTIYF. CDR3 bases: TGTGCCAGCAGCTTGGGGCCCACAGGGTTAGAAAACACCATATATTTT.

The chain uses TRBV9 and TRBJ1-6; weak D call: TRBD1 (5 bases). The CDR3 sequence is 14 residues long. Deletions cut 3 bases from V and 6 bases from J, with 10 bases between. The germline gives CDR1 SGDLS, CDR2 YYNGEE. The CDR3 sequence: CASSADSLNSPLHF. In DNA, the CDR3 is TGTGCCAGCAGCGCCGACAGCCTTAATTCACCCCTCCACTTT.

The V gene is TRBV19, the J gene TRBJ1-4, with 7 bases matching TRBD1. Germline CDR1 LNHDA, CDR2 SQIVND (reference sequence). J was trimmed by 5 bases and V by 2 bases; bases with no gene match: 2. The CDR3 sequence is 14 residues long. Here the CDR3 reads CASSIRGQNEKLFF. Written as DNA, the CDR3 is TGTGCCAGTAGTATAAGGGGACAGAATGAAAAACTGTTTTTT.

As DNA, the CDR3 is TGTGCCAGTGGGGACATCCTCGTCCATCAGCCCCAGCATTTT. Translation: CASGDILVHQPQHF. This chain uses TRBV6-5 with TRBJ1-5; D might be TRBD1 (6 bases). Trimming left V 9 bases short and J 5 bases short, with 17 bases between. Germline V gene lookup returns CDR1 MNHEY and CDR2 SVGAGI. The CDR3 consists of 14 residues.

The chain links TRBV6-1 to TRBJ1-4; D gene uncertain. Trimming pared 2 bases from V and 5 bases from J, leaving 12 bases between. The CDR3 is made up of 15 amino acids. The germline V gene encodes CDR1 MNHNS and CDR2 SASEGT. The CDR3 here is CASSELGNVNEKLFF. CDR3 bases: TGTGCCAGCAGTGAACTCGGGAACGTAAATGAAAAACTGTTTTTT.

This clone has just one count. This chain links TRBV9 with TRBJ1-1, with TRBD1 identical over 7 bases. Germline V CDR1 and CDR2: SGDLS, YYNGEE. The CDR3 consists of 12 residues. Trimming removed 6 bases from V and 1 base from J; junction bases left unmatched: 0. CDR3: CASKGANTEAFF. The CDR3 DNA reads as TGTGCCAGCAAGGGGGCGAACACTGAAGCTTTCTTT.

The chain joins TRBV9 to TRBJ1-2; tentative D call: TRBD1 (6 bases). The CDR3 sequence is 14 residues long. The V end was cut by 0 bases, the J end by 4 bases, with 10 bases between. Germline V gives CDR1 SGDLS, CDR2 YYNGEE. The CDR3 DNA follows: TGTGCCAGCAGCGTAGCTTCAGGGGCCTATGGCTACACCTTC. Amino acid sequence: CASSVASGAYGYTF.

The rearrangement links TRBV3-1 (or the pseudogene TRBV3-2) to TRBJ2-2; D gene ambiguous. The CDR3 runs 13 residues. From germline, CDR1 is LGHDT and CDR2 YNNKEL (reference sequence). The V and J ends lost 2 bases and 6 bases respectively, with 7 bases between them. The DNA for the CDR3 is TGTGCCAGCAGCCAATATCCAGCCGGGGAGCTGTTTTTT. Protein sequence: CASSQYPAGELFF.

The rearrangement links TRBV28 to TRBJ1-1; 9 positions match TRBD1. This CDR3 is built from 12 residues. Germline-derived CDR1 and CDR2 are MDHEN and SYDVKM. V gave up 4 bases and J gave up 11 bases; unmatched junction bases: 5. The CDR3 loop reads CASSSRDREAFF. The CDR3 DNA sequence: TGTGCCAGCAGTTCCCGGGACAGGGAGGCTTTCTTT.

The J gene is TRBJ2-3, the V gene TRBV5-1, with 9 bases matching TRBD2. The length of the CDR3 is 15 residues. CDR1 SGHRS and CDR2 YFSETQ come from the germline V gene. The V and J ends lost 4 bases and 2 bases, in that order; junction bases with no gene match: 5. CDR3 sequence reads: CASSVSGGPTDTQYF. The DNA of the CDR3 is TGCGCCAGCAGCGTAAGCGGGGGGCCCACAGATACGCAGTATTTT. The full variable domain, completed using reference TRBV5-1 and TRBJ2-3, is KAGVTQTPRYLIKTRGQQVTLSCSPISGHRSVSWYQQTPGQGLQFLFEYFSETQRNKGNFPGRFSGRQFSNSRSEMNVSTLELGDSALYLCASSVSGGPTDTQYFGPGTRLTVL.

This clone was recorded a few times. CDR3 coding DNA: TGTGCCAGCAGCGGCAGTACCTCTGGAAACACCATATATTTT. This encodes CASSGSTSGNTIYF. This chain connects TRBV9 to TRBJ1-3, with D hard to call. V lost 3 bases and J 0 bases, leaving 7 bases between the germline ends. Germline V lookup: CDR1 SGDLS, CDR2 YYNGEE. The CDR3 totals 14 residues.

V and J are TRBV4-1 and TRBJ2-3; 10 bases line up with TRBD2. Germline assignment: CDR1 MGHRA and CDR2 YSYEKL. The CDR3 is 18 residues long. Losses at the gene ends were 3 bases for V and 5 bases for J; bases not matched to a gene: 14. The CDR3 nucleotides are TGCGCCAGCAGCCAGGGGTGGTTAGCGGGAGGATTTGGAGATACGCAGTATTTT. It translates to CASSQGWLAGGFGDTQYF.

V usage is TRBV10-3 and J usage is TRBJ2-5, with a possible D match to TRBD2 (6 bases). Trimming left V 5 bases short and J 7 bases short, with 14 bases between. CDR1 is ENHRY, CDR2 SYGVKD, per germline. This CDR3 comprises 13 residues. The CDR3 loop is CAISPGSRATQYF. CDR3 in DNA: TGTGCCATCAGTCCCGGGAGTAGGGCGACCCAGTACTTC.